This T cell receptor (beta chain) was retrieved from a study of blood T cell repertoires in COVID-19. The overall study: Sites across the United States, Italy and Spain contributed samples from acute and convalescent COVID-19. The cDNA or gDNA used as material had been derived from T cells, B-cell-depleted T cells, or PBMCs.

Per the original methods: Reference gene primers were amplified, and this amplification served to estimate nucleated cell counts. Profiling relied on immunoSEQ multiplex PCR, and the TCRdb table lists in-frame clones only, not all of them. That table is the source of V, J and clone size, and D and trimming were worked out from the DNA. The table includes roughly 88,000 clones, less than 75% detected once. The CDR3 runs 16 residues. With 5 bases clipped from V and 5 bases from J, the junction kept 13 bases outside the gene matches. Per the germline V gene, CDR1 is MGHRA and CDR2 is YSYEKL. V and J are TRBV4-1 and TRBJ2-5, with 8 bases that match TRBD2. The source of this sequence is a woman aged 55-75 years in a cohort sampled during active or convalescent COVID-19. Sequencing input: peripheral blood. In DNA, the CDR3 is TGCGCCAGCAGCGACCCGGGGGGGAGTCGGGGGGAGACCCAGTACTTC. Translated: CASSDPGGSRGETQYF.